Described below is a single T cell receptor (beta chain) sequence and its context. Its antigen is still unknown. This CDR3 contains 14 residues. Produced via immunoSEQ multiplex PCR; TCRdb's table is partial and in-frame only. The table includes 75,000 to 95,000 clones, about 91% detected once. Stable vitiligo meant no lesion change over the previous 6 months. This sample is drawn from a study of resident and recirculating memory T cells in vitiligo. Study-level findings and limits: Vitiligo lesions lacked a unique dominant clone, and clonality varied. Non-conserved TCRs across sites and patients suggested distinct clones per lesion.

The sequencing input was blood. The rearrangement uses TRBV12-2 and TRBJ2-1; the D segment call TRBD1 is taken from the table without a DNA check. TRBV12-2 is a documented pseudogene. This receptor was taken from a male donor with vitiligo. The CDR3 DNA follows: TGTGCGAGGGCCCCGGAGGGGGCTTACAATGAGCAGTTCTTC. Translation gives CARAPEGAYNEQFF.